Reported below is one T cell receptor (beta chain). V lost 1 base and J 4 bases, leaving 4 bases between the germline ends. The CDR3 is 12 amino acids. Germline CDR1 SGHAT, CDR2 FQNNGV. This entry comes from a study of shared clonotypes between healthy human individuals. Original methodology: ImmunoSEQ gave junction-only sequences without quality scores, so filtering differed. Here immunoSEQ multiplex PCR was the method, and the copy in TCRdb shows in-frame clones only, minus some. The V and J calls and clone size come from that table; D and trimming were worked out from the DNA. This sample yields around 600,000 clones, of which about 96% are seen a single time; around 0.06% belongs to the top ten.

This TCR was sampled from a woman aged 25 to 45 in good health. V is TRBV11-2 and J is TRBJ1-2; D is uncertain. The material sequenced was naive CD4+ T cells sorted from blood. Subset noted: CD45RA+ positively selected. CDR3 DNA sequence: TGTGCCAGCAGCTTAGGGAGCTATGGCTACACCTTC. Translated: CASSLGSYGYTF.